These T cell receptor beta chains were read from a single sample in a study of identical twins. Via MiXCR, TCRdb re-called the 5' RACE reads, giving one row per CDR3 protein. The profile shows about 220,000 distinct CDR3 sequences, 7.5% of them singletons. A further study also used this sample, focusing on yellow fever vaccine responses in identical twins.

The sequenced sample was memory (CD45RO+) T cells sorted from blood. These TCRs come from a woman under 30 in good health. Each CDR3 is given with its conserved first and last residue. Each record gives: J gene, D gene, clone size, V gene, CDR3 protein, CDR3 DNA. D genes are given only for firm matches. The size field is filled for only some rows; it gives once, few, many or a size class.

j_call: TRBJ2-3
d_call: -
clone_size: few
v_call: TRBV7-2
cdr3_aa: CASSLRGRPTDTQYF
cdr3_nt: TGTGCCAGCAGCTTACGCGGCAGGCCCACAGATACGCAGTATTTT

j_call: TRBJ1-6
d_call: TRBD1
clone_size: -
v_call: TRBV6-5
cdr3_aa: CASSYSRDRGNSPLHF
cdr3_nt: TGTGCCAGCAGTTACTCTCGAGACAGGGGGAATTCACCCCTCCACTTT

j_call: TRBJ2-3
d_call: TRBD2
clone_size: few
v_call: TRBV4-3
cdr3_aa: CVSSQGRSGSSPDTQYF
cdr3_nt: TGCGTCAGCAGCCAAGGCCGAAGCGGGAGTAGCCCAGATACGCAGTATTTT

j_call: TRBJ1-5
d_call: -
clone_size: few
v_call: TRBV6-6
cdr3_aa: CASSYVGDNQHF
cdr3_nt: TGTGCCAGCAGTTACGTCGGGGACAATCAGCATTTT

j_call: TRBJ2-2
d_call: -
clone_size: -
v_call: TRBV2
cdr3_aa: CASSEDGLSNTGELFF
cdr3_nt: TGTGCCAGCAGTGAAGATGGGTTATCGAACACCGGGGAGCTGTTTTTT

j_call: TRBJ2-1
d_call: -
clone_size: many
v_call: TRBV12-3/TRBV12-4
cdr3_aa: CASSLRGEVRGEQFF
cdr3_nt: TGTGCCAGCAGTTTACGAGGCGAAGTGAGAGGTGAGCAGTTCTTC

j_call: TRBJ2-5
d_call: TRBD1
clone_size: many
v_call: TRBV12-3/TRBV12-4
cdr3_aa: CASSLQTGAETQYF
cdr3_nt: TGTGCCAGCAGTTTACAGACAGGGGCCGAGACCCAGTACTTC

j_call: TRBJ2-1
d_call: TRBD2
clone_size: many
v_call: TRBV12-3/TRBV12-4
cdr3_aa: CASTPLTSGGGNEQFF
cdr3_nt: TGTGCCAGCACCCCATTGACTAGCGGGGGAGGCAATGAGCAGTTCTTC

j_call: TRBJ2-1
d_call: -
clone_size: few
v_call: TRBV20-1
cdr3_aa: CSAPDFTISSYNEQFF
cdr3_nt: TGCAGTGCTCCGGACTTTACGATATCCTCCTACAATGAGCAGTTCTTC

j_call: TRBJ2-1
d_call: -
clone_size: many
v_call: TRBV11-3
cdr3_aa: CASSVSSAGDRNEQFF
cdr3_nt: TGTGCCAGCAGCGTTTCTAGCGCCGGAGATAGGAATGAGCAGTTCTTC

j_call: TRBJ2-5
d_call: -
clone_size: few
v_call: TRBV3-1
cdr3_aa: CASSQDSRRGAGETQYF
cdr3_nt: TGTGCCAGCAGCCAAGATAGCCGACGGGGGGCCGGAGAGACCCAGTACTTC

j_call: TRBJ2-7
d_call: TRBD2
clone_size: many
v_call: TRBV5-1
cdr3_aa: CASSSQLAGINYEQYF
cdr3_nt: TGCGCCAGCAGCTCTCAACTAGCGGGAATTAACTACGAGCAGTACTTC

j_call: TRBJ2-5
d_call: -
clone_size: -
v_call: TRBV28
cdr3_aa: CASSLLEGAQYF
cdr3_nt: TGTGCCAGCAGCTTACTAGAAGGGGCCCAGTACTTC

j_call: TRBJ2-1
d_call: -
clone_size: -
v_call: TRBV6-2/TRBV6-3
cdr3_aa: CASSPRGAGNEQFF
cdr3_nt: TGTGCCAGCAGTCCCCGGGGGGCCGGGAATGAGCAGTTCTTC

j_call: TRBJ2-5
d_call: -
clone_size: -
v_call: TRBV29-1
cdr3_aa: CSVEGVGETQYF
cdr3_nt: TGCAGCGTTGAGGGGGTAGGAGAGACCCAGTACTTC

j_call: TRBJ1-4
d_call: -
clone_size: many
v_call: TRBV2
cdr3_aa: CASSEVARNAKCFF
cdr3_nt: TGTGCCAGCAGTGAAGTTGCACGGAACGCGAAATGTTTTTTT

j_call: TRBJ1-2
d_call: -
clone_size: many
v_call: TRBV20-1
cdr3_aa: CSAYRATGYTF
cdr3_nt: TGCAGTGCCTACAGGGCAACTGGCTACACCTTC

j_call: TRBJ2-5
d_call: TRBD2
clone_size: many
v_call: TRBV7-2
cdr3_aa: CASSLGASPGGSQYF
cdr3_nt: TGTGCCAGCAGCTTAGGCGCTAGTCCGGGAGGTTCCCAGTACTTC

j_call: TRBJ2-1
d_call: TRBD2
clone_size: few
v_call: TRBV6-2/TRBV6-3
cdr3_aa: CASSYSGRTSGSLSYNEQFF
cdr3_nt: TGTGCCAGCAGTTACTCGGGGAGGACTAGCGGGAGCCTCTCCTACAATGAGCAGTTCTTC

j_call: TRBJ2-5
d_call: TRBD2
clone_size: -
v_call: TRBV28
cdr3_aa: CASSLSLASGKYQETQYF
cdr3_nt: TGTGCCAGCAGTTTATCTTTAGCAAGCGGGAAGTACCAAGAGACCCAGTACTTC

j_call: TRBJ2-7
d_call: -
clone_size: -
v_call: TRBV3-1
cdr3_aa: CASSLLLSEQYF
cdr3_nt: TGTGCCAGCAGCTTATTGCTGAGCGAGCAGTACTTC

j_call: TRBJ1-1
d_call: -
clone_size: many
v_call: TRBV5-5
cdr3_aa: CASSSRGGNTEAFF
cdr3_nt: TGTGCCAGCAGCTCCAGGGGAGGGAACACTGAAGCTTTCTTT

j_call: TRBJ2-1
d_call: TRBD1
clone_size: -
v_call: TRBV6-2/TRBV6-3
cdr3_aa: CASRTGTGIGNEQFF
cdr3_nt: TGTGCCAGCAGAACCGGGACAGGGATAGGTAATGAGCAGTTCTTC

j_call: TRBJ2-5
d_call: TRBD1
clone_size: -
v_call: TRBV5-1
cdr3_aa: CASSSGQGVETQYF
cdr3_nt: TGCGCCAGCAGCTCGGGACAGGGAGTAGAGACCCAGTACTTC

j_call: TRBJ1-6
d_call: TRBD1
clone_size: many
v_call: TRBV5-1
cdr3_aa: CASSSTGVSSPLHF
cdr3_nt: TGCGCCAGCAGTTCGACAGGGGTCTCTTCACCCCTCCACTTT

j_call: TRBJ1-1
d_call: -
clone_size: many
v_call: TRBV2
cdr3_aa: CASSEGRRVAEAFF
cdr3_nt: TGTGCCAGCAGTGAGGGTCGGCGTGTGGCTGAAGCTTTCTTT

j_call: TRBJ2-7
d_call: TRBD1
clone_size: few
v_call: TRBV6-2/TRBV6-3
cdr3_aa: CASTYKGTAKYEQYF
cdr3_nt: TGTGCCAGCACTTATAAAGGGACAGCCAAATACGAGCAGTACTTC

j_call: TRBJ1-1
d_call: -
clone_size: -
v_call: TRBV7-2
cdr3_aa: CASSLRGRGVGAFF
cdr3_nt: TGTGCCAGCAGCTTACGCGGACGGGGGGTGGGTGCTTTCTTT

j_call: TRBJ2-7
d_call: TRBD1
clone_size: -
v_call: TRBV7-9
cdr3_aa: CASSPPVRQGVFYEQYF
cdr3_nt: TGTGCCAGCAGCCCCCCGGTCCGACAGGGTGTTTTCTACGAGCAGTACTTC

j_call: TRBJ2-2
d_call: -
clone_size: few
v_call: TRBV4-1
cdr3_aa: CASSHIAGLPPPGSCFF
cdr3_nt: -

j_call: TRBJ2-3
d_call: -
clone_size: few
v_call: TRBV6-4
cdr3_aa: CASSADNEGSDTQYF
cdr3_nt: TGTGCCAGCAGTGCCGACAACGAGGGTTCAGATACGCAGTATTTT

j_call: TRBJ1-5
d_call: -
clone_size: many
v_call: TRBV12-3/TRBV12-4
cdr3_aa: CASSLARGANQPQHF
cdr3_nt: TGTGCCAGCAGTTTAGCGCGCGGGGCCAATCAGCCCCAGCATTTT

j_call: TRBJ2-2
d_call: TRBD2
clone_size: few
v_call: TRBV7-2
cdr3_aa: CASSLAATSGSTGELFF
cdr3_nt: TGTGCCAGCAGCTTAGCGGCGACTAGCGGTTCCACCGGGGAGCTGTTTTTT

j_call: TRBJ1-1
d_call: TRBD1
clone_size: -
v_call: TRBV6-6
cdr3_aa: CASSSTGGTRAFF
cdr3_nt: TGTGCCAGCAGTTCTACAGGGGGAACCCGGGCTTTCTTT

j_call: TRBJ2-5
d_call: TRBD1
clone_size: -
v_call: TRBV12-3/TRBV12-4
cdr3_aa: CASSESGGGETQYF
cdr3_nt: TGTGCCAGCAGTGAATCAGGGGGCGGAGAGACCCAGTACTTC

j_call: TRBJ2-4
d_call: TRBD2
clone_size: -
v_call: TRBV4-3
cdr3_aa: CASSQETGGFVKNIQYF
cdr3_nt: TGCGCCAGCAGCCAAGAGACGGGGGGGTTTGTCAAAAACATTCAGTACTTC

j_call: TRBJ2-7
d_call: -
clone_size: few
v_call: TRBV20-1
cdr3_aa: CSAGRGIGRVVNEQYF
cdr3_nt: TGCAGTGCCGGCCGGGGTATTGGCAGGGTAGTGAACGAGCAGTACTTC

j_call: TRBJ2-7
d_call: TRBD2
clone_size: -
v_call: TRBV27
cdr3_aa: CASSLIGAGGYEQYF
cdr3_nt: TGTGCCAGCAGTTTAATCGGAGCGGGGGGTTACGAGCAGTACTTC

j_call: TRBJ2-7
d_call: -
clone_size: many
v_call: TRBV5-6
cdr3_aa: CASSLGTFQHEQYF
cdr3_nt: TGTGCCAGCAGCTTAGGGACCTTTCAACACGAGCAGTACTTC

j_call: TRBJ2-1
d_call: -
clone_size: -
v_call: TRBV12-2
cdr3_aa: CASRLATPTSGSPYNEQFF
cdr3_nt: TGTGCAAGTCGCTTAGCGACTCCGACTAGCGGGAGTCCCTACAATGAGCAGTTCTTC

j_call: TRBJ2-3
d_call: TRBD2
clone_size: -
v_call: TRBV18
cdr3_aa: CASSRPGGNTDTQYF
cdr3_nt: TGTGCCAGCTCACGTCCGGGGGGGAACACAGATACGCAGTATTTT

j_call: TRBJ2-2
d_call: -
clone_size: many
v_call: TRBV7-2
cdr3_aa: CASSLYGTRGPGELFF
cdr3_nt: TGTGCCAGCAGCTTATACGGGACCAGAGGCCCCGGGGAGCTGTTTTTT

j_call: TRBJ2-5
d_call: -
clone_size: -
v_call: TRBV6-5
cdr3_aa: CASSYSWGQETQYF
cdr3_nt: TGTGCCAGCAGTTACTCTTGGGGTCAAGAGACCCAGTACTTC